This TCR beta chain was recovered during a study of T cells in Graves' hyperthyroidism and ophthalmopathy (dated by TCRdb to between 2018 and 2021). Looking at the study overall: Peripheral blood was sampled at the time of initial diagnosis, prior to any treatment. To identify TCR V-J signatures that set the groups apart, the researchers used a discovery cohort of about a hundred patients, made up of around 42 with Graves' ophthalmopathy and about 59 with stable Graves' hyperthyroidism. An independent validation cohort of around 19 hyperthyroidism patients and some 15 patients who later progressed to ophthalmopathy tested prospective prediction of ophthalmopathy. The roughly 90 discovery patients were divided at random into training and test sets in a 7:3 ratio. The study also compared thyroid tissue and blood T-cell repertoires from a handful of Graves' hyperthyroidism patients. After sampling, hyperthyroidism patients received methimazole starting at 30 mg daily, and ophthalmopathy patients received high-dose intravenous methylprednisolone. The paper reports TCR Vbeta CDR3 sequencing of some 140 peripheral blood samples: over 40 ophthalmopathy, about 75 hyperthyroidism and approximately 17 progressor patients. The study at large found these results: No statistical method was used to set the sample size in advance, and investigators knew the group allocation. In cross-validation, a model built on a 13 V-J signature told ophthalmopathy apart from stable hyperthyroidism with 85% to 90% sensitivity and roughly 81% specificity, and in testing the same model reached 80%/75%. In validation, the model predicted progression to ophthalmopathy with over 65% sensitivity and about 73% specificity, a median of about 6 months before onset. Most expanded thyroid clonotypes (frequency above 0.001) were also detected in blood, suggesting blood repertoires may reflect thyroid immune responses.

The TCR beta CDR3 regions were amplified from the RNA transcripts. The TCR CDR3 was subjected to a first round of RT-PCR using the HTBI primer set and the Qiagen OneStep RT-PCR kit. Libraries were constructed in a second round of multiplex PCR, after which size selection and purification were carried out. Sequencing of the libraries was done on an Illumina HiSeq2000 using paired-end 100 bp reads. On the study's bioinformatics: Raw data were processed with SOAPnuke, discarding reads with adapters, uncalled bases, mean Phred below 15, or no exact constant-primer or identifier match. High-quality paired reads were merged using COPE v1.2.5, and each unique nucleotide sequence was defined as a clonotype. MiTCR v1.1 was used to align clonotypes to the IMGT TRBV, TRBD and TRBJ reference segments. Only V-J combinations with frequency above 0.0001, covering roughly 99% of repertoires, were analysed. The TCS score was defined as the ratio of F50 (clonal expansion) to E x V (chaos), calculated using BLOSUM62-based TCRdist between CDR3 peptides within each V-J. Welch's t-statistics and random forest reduced around 550 V-J features to under 15, which were used in a naive Bayes classifier (R e1071). TCRdb reran the public reads through fastp at Q25 and MiXCR, keeping productive beta chains. Rows with a matching CDR3 protein are joined into one entry that keeps the most common DNA and genes. The V and J calls reflect TCRdb's pipeline rather than the authors' work. The sample yields about 400,000 distinct CDR3 sequences; about 15% were counted once. The ten largest clonotypes hold around 14% of the sample.

Ophthalmopathy patients had moderately to severely active disease, Clinical Activity Score of at least 3, NOSPECS grade of at least 4, and duration under 3 months. Any patient with an uncontrolled infection, another autoimmune disease, pregnancy or lactation was excluded. Diagnoses relied on clinical symptoms, serum thyroxine and TRAb, thyroid ultrasound and orbital computed tomography. PBMCs were isolated from approximately 10 ml of fresh peripheral blood by Ficoll-Paque density gradient centrifugation. Trizol reagent was used to extract total RNA, and RNA quality was then checked on an Agilent 2100 Bioanalyzer. Turning to this clonotype: The antigen it binds to is not known. No clone much larger than this one lies a single base away; base qualities are absent.

V drops 5 bases and J drops 2 bases, leaving 16 bases in between. From the cysteine up to the phenylalanine, the CDR3 has a length of 16 residues. The DNA shown is the 48-base CDR3, in frame from base 1. CDR1 is given as DFQATT and CDR2 as SNEGSKA, both from the germline V gene (reference sequence). The V and J segments used are TRBV20-1 and TRBJ1-6; the D gene identity is not certain. The sequencing sample was made of blood. The TCR sequence derives from a young man with Graves' ophthalmopathy. This receptor has the CDR3 CSAEPFFKTYNSPLHF. The sequence in DNA is TGCAGTGCTGAACCCTTTTTTAAGACCTATAATTCACCCCTCCACTTT.